This T cell receptor beta chain comes out of a study of blood T cell repertoires in COVID-19. This CDR3 contains 16 residues. From germline, CDR1 is SGHTA and CDR2 FQGNSA. J gave up 1 base and V 4 bases, and 6 bases lay outside the gene matches. Profiling relied on immunoSEQ multiplex PCR, and the TCRdb table lists in-frame clones only, not all of them. The top ten clones hold about 8% of a sample with about 190,000 clones, about four fifths of them seen once. Sequenced input: peripheral blood. The sequence was collected from a woman aged 55 to 70 with COVID-19, enrolled during active disease. J is TRBJ2-3 and V is TRBV7-2, with 9 bases fitting TRBD2. CDR3 region: CASSSGAGGGTDTQYF. The CDR3 coding sequence is TGTGCCAGCAGCTCCGGAGCGGGGGGTGGCACAGATACGCAGTATTTT.